This entry lists 27 T cell receptor beta chains sequenced from one sample in a study of blood T cell repertoires in COVID-19. Some clones are missing from TCRdb's copy, which holds only in-frame ones; the method was immunoSEQ multiplex PCR. The table includes roughly 280,000 clones, 85% to 90% detected once. Sequenced: PBMCs or T cells enriched from blood (not recorded which). These receptors all stem from a young woman with acute COVID-19.

The chain couples TRBV10-2 to TRBJ1-5; D gene unclear. Between the trimmed V and J ends, which lost 3 bases and 0 bases, there was a span of 6 bases. This CDR3 has 14 residues. Germline V gives CDR1 WSHSY, CDR2 SAAADI. The CDR3 is CASSEWSSNQPQHF. In DNA form, the CDR3 reads TGCGCCAGCAGTGAATGGAGTAGCAATCAGCCCCAGCATTTT.

The gene calls are TRBV7-6 and TRBJ2-3, with a weak D call TRBD1 (6 bases). The V gene's germline CDR1 is SGHVS and CDR2 FNYEAQ. V was clipped by 1 base and J by 1 base, with 9 bases between them. CDR3 length: 15 amino acids. The CDR3 sequence: CASSLVGAGTDTQYF. CDR3 sequence (DNA): TGTGCCAGCAGCTTAGTGGGGGCTGGCACAGATACGCAGTATTTT.

The rearrangement joins TRBV7-9 to TRBJ1-5, with D possibly TRBD1 on 6 matching bases. Trimming took off 5 bases at V and 0 bases at J, with 11 bases between the two ends. Germline V CDR1 and CDR2: SEHNR, FQNEAQ (reference sequence). The CDR3 runs 15 residues. CDR3 nucleotide sequence: TGTGCCAGCAGCGACGGACAGCCTAGCAATCAGCCCCAGCATTTT. This sequence encodes CASSDGQPSNQPQHF.

V gene TRBV27 combines with J gene TRBJ1-1, with TRBD1 as a possible D gene (5 bases). CDR3 length: 12 amino acids. Trimming pared 6 bases from V and 8 bases from J, leaving 13 bases between. Germline V gives CDR1 MNHEY, CDR2 SMNVEV (reference sequence). The CDR3: CASRDQQGEAFF. CDR3 sequence (DNA): TGTGCCAGCAGGGACCAGCAGGGCGAAGCTTTCTTT.

The V gene is TRBV28, the J gene TRBJ2-3, with a weak D call TRBD1 (5 bases). With 4 bases removed from V and 4 bases from J, the gap between germline ends came to 15 bases. Germline V gene lookup returns CDR1 MDHEN and CDR2 SYDVKM. The CDR3 is made up of 15 amino acids. The CDR3 sequence: CASSSSGTGPDTQYF. CDR3 nucleotides: TGTGCCAGCAGTTCCTCAGGAACAGGTCCAGATACGCAGTATTTT.

V and J are TRBV28 and TRBJ1-1; D uncertain. The CDR3 length is 12 residues. V gave up 0 bases and J gave up 6 bases, with 5 bases separating them. Germline-derived CDR1 and CDR2 are MDHEN and SYDVKM. This CDR3 reads CASSLWTSEAFF. The CDR3 coding sequence is TGTGCCAGCAGTTTATGGACTTCTGAAGCTTTCTTT.

The V call is TRBV10-3, the J call TRBJ2-3; 7 bases agree with TRBD2. The CDR3 contains 14 residues. Germline V gene data show CDR1 as ENHRY and CDR2 as SYGVKD. Losses at the gene ends were 9 bases for V and 4 bases for J; bases not matched to a gene: 10. The CDR3 here is CAMQAGTGADTQYF. The CDR3, as DNA: TGTGCCATGCAAGCGGGGACGGGTGCAGATACGCAGTATTTT.

The rearrangement uses TRBV4-2 and TRBJ2-1, with TRBD2 identical over 13 bases. Germline-derived CDR1 and CDR2 are LGHNA and YNFKEQ. This CDR3 has 18 residues. After removal of 4 bases from V and 2 bases from J, the junction contained 8 bases not matched to a gene. CDR3 loop: CASSPEGTSGAPYNEQFF. The CDR3 DNA reads TGTGCCAGCAGCCCTGAAGGGACTAGCGGGGCCCCCTACAATGAGCAGTTCTTC.

This clone has just one count. The V gene is TRBV7-9, the J gene TRBJ1-1; TRBD1 matches 8 bases. Germline V gene data show CDR1 as SEHNR and CDR2 as FQNEAQ (reference sequence). The CDR3 has 14 amino acids. The V segment lost 5 bases and the J segment 4 bases; nucleotides outside the gene matches: 6. The CDR3 reads CASSTQGGSTEAFF. The CDR3 DNA reads as TGTGCCAGCAGCACACAGGGGGGTAGCACTGAAGCTTTCTTT.

As DNA, the CDR3 is TGCGCCAGCAGCCAACTAGCGGGAATCCCCGATACGCAGTATTTT. It codes for CASSQLAGIPDTQYF. The V gene is TRBV4-1, the J gene TRBJ2-3; 9 bases line up with TRBD2. Germline CDR1 and CDR2: MGHRA and YSYEKL. The junction had 6 bases not matched to a gene; V was cut back by 2 bases and J by 6 bases. The CDR3 length is 15 residues.

V usage is TRBV19 and J usage is TRBJ2-1, with 13 positions matching TRBD2. Per germline, CDR1 LNHDA and CDR2 SQIVND (reference sequence). Unmatched junction bases numbered 4, after V lost 7 bases and J lost 7 bases. The CDR3 is made up of 14 amino acids. The CDR3 is CASTLGLAGNEQFF. CDR3 in DNA: TGTGCCAGTACCCTGGGACTAGCGGGAAATGAGCAGTTCTTC.

This clone was detected a few times. The genes are TRBV29-1 and TRBJ2-1, with 11 bases lining up with TRBD1. After removal of 7 bases from V and 8 bases from J, the junction contained 4 bases not matched to a gene. CDR3 length: 12 amino acids. Germline lookup yields CDR1 SQVTM and CDR2 ANQGSEA. CDR3 DNA sequence: TGCAGCGCTAAGGGACAGGGGGATGAGCAGTTCTTC. Encoded protein: CSAKGQGDEQFF.

The DNA of the CDR3 is TGTGCTTCGAACCAGGGGAGGGGAACTGAAGCTTTCTTT. It yields the protein CASNQGRGTEAFF. The V call is TRBV3-1 (or the pseudogene TRBV3-2), the J call TRBJ1-1; weak D call: TRBD1 (6 bases). The germline V gene encodes CDR1 LGHDT and CDR2 YNNKEL (reference sequence). The CDR3 loop spans 13 amino acids.

This rearrangement joins TRBV7-2 to TRBJ2-5, with 8 bases aligning to TRBD1. V dropped 5 bases and J dropped 0; count of bases not matched to a gene: 5. Per the germline V gene, CDR1 is SGHTA and CDR2 is FQGNSA. The CDR3 is 15 amino acids. CDR3: CASSPQGADQETQYF. The DNA of the CDR3 is TGTGCCAGCAGCCCTCAGGGGGCCGACCAAGAGACCCAGTACTTC.

V and J are TRBV11-2 and TRBJ1-1, with D perhaps matching TRBD1 (6 bases). The CDR3 is 13 amino acids. V shed 3 bases and J shed 7 bases, with 12 bases lying between them. From germline, CDR1 is SGHAT and CDR2 FQNNGV. The CDR3 loop reads CASSFQGFREAFF. Here the CDR3 DNA reads TGTGCCAGCAGCTTTCAGGGGTTCCGTGAAGCTTTCTTT.

This clone was counted a single time. The rearrangement uses TRBV28 and TRBJ1-1; tentative D call: TRBD1 (6 bases). The CDR3 length is 13 residues. Germline CDR1 reads MDHEN; CDR2 reads SYDVKM. The V gene lost 6 bases and the J gene lost 3 bases, with 11 bases spanning the gap. The CDR3 loop is CASSRDTDTEAFF. CDR3 DNA sequence: TGTGCCAGCAGCCGGGACACCGACACTGAAGCTTTCTTT.

The gene calls are TRBV28 and TRBJ2-1; 12 positions match TRBD2. This CDR3 has 16 amino acids. Germline assignment: CDR1 MDHEN and CDR2 SYDVKM. V was pared by 1 base and J by 8 bases, with 6 bases of the junction left unmatched. CDR3 coding DNA: TGTGCCAGCAGTTTATTCCCTAGCGGGAGGGTGGATGAGCAGTTCTTC. Translation: CASSLFPSGRVDEQFF.

The rearrangement uses TRBV3-1 (or the pseudogene TRBV3-2) and TRBJ2-1; 8 nucleotides match TRBD1. There are 15 residues in the CDR3. The V and J ends lost 3 bases and 7 bases, in that order; junction bases with no gene match: 8. From germline, CDR1 is LGHDT and CDR2 YNNKEL (reference sequence). CDR3 sequence (DNA): TGTGCCAGCAGCCATTCGGCAGGGGGCATGAATGAGCAGTTCTTC. Its translation is CASSHSAGGMNEQFF.

The chain employs TRBV16 and TRBJ1-1, with 7 bases aligning to TRBD1. The trim removed 4 bases at V and 1 base at J, leaving 0 bases unmatched. Germline V gene lookup returns CDR1 KGHSY and CDR2 FQNENV. The CDR3 sequence is 13 residues long. The CDR3 DNA reads as TGTGCCAGCAGCCGGACAGGGAACACTGAAGCTTTCTTT. It specifies CASSRTGNTEAFF.

The rearrangement joins TRBV29-1 to TRBJ2-1, with 7 bases that match TRBD1. Per the germline V gene, CDR1 is SQVTM and CDR2 is ANQGSEA. This CDR3 has 12 residues. V dropped 5 bases and J dropped 8; count of bases not matched to a gene: 6. CDR3 protein: CSVRQGFDEQFF. In DNA form, the CDR3 reads TGCAGCGTTCGACAGGGTTTCGATGAGCAGTTCTTC.

This rearrangement joins TRBV4-1 to TRBJ1-1; D remains unclear. The CDR3 consists of 13 residues. CDR1 and CDR2 from the germline V gene are MGHRA and YSYEKL. V was clipped by 1 base and J by 3 bases, with 6 bases between them. CDR3 nucleotides: TGCGCCAGCAGCCAAGTAGGAGACACTGAAGCTTTCTTT. It codes for CASSQVGDTEAFF.

This CDR3 reads CASSSQTAFTYEQYF. DNA for the CDR3: TGTGCCAGCAGCTCGCAGACTGCGTTCACCTACGAGCAGTACTTC. This chain uses TRBV7-2 with TRBJ2-7, with no clear D. This CDR3 is 15 amino acids long. Per the germline V gene, CDR1 is SGHTA and CDR2 is FQGNSA. V lost 4 bases, J lost 2 bases, and 15 bases lay in between.

The gene calls are TRBV3-1 (or the pseudogene TRBV3-2) and TRBJ1-5, with D perhaps TRBD1 (5 bases). V was pared by 4 bases and J by 7 bases, with 14 bases between. The CDR3 consists of 14 residues. Germline-derived CDR1 and CDR2 are LGHDT and YNNKEL (reference sequence). As DNA, the CDR3 is TGTGCCAGCAGCCCTTCTGGGGGGGAACAGCCCCAGCATTTT. The encoded protein is CASSPSGGEQPQHF.

The chain combines TRBV19 with TRBJ1-2; possible D gene TRBD1, 5 bases. This CDR3 has 13 amino acids. Trimming shortened V by 8 bases and J by 2 bases, and 12 bases separated the two germline ends. Germline loops: CDR1 LNHDA, CDR2 SQIVND (reference sequence). The CDR3 reads CASSQGINYGYTF. The CDR3 DNA sequence: TGTGCCAGTTCCCAGGGAATAAACTATGGCTACACCTTC.

This clone appeared once. V and J are TRBV28 and TRBJ2-7, with TRBD2 matching over 11 bases. Losses at the gene ends were 3 bases for V and 4 bases for J; bases not matched to a gene: 5. This CDR3 region has 15 residues. Germline V gives CDR1 MDHEN, CDR2 SYDVKM. CDR3 nucleotides: TGTGCCAGCAGTTTGACGGGACTAGCGGCGTACGAGCAGTACTTC. It yields the protein CASSLTGLAAYEQYF.

This clone was detected only a few times. This sequence joins TRBV6-6 and TRBJ1-4; possible D gene TRBD1, 6 bases. CDR3 length equals 16 residues. The V gene lost 0 bases and the J gene lost 6 bases, with 14 bases spanning the gap. The V gene's germline CDR1 is MNHNY and CDR2 SVGAGI (reference sequence). CDR3 in amino acids: CASSYSQQGKDEKLFF. CDR3 nucleotides: TGTGCCAGCAGTTACTCCCAACAGGGTAAGGATGAAAAACTGTTTTTT.

The chain employs TRBV27 and TRBJ2-7; D might be TRBD2 (5 bases). CDR1 is MNHEY, CDR2 SMNVEV, per germline (reference sequence). V was pared by 4 bases and J by 5 bases, with 6 bases between. The CDR3 is 11 amino acids. The CDR3 sequence: CASSSGNEQYF. For the CDR3, the DNA is TGTGCCAGCAGTTCGGGGAACGAGCAGTACTTC.